This section outlines one TCR beta chain sequence together with its context. As yet, its antigen is unknown. The identical CDR3 is also encoded by other nucleotide sequences in the sample. These data are taken from a study of shared clonotypes between healthy human individuals. The overall study: Aged 18 to 49, the donors were two women and a few men. Every donor yielded three CD4 naive, three CD4 memory, two CD8 naive and one CD8 memory plate. The study's findings and limits: Naive subsets typically showed greater estimated richness than memory subsets. An anticipated effect of sequencing depth on clonotype sharing among donors was recognized.

Naive-designated CD8 cells lacked CD45RO, were positively enriched for CCR7, and omitted terminally differentiated effector memory CD45RA+ cells. Sequenced by immunoSEQ multiplex PCR; TCRdb stores in-frame clones only, minus some. The sample yields roughly 890,000 clones, around 92% seen once. J gave up 0 bases and V 0 bases, and 2 bases lay outside the gene matches. The CDR3 length is 16 residues. CDR1 SGHDT and CDR2 YYEEEE come from the germline V gene. The chain combines TRBV5-6 with TRBJ2-1; 8 nucleotides agree with TRBD2. The sequenced material came from naive CD8+ T cells sorted from blood. This receptor was identified in a man under 40 in good health. The DNA of the CDR3 is TGTGCCAGCAGCTTGGGGAGCGGGAGCTCCTACAATGAGCAGTTCTTC. This gives the protein CASSLGSGSSYNEQFF.